The 9 T cell receptor beta chains below were found in one sample sequenced in a study of T cells in Graves' hyperthyroidism and ophthalmopathy. RNA transcripts served as the template for amplifying TCR beta CDR3 regions. HTBI primers were employed in a first-round RT-PCR of the TCR CDR3. A single record per CDR3 protein comes from TCRdb applying MiXCR to the multiplex PCR reads. In the table there are 460,000 or so distinct CDR3 sequences, roughly an eighth of which are singletons. Sequencing input: blood. Receptors originate from a young woman with Graves' hyperthyroidism.

This clonotype was seen a few times. The genes are TRBV6-1 and TRBJ1-2, with TRBD1 identical over 7 bases. Germline V lookup: CDR1 MNHNS, CDR2 SASEGT. The trim removed 5 bases at V and 5 bases at J, leaving 11 bases unmatched. There are 15 residues in the CDR3. CDR3 sequence: CASSPTDRSLYGYTF. CDR3 DNA: TGTGCCAGCAGTCCAACGGACAGGAGCCTTTATGGCTACACCTTC.

A remark on this clonotype: A much larger clone lies one base from this, so it may be a read error. This sequence joins TRBV29-1 and TRBJ1-1; D is perhaps TRBD1 (5 bases). Looked up from germline, CDR1 is SQVTM and CDR2 is ANQGSEA. V shed 4 bases and J shed 7 bases, with 19 bases lying between them. CDR3 size: 14 residues. CDR3 residues: CSVVTGMGGFEAFF. The DNA for the CDR3 is TGCAGCGTTGTAACGGGGATGGGGGGGTTTGAAGCTTTCTTT.

This clonotype was seen repeatedly, ten times or more. The chain recombines TRBV24-1 with TRBJ1-5; tentative D call: TRBD1 (5 bases). Trimming took 1 base from V and 2 from J, leaving 5 bases between them. The CDR3 covers 14 residues. CDR1 is KGHDR and CDR2 is SFDVKD in the germline V gene. DNA for the CDR3: TGTGCCACCAGTGATTTCAGGGGCAATCAGCCCCAGCATTTT. It encodes CATSDFRGNQPQHF.

The J gene is TRBJ2-2, the V gene TRBV19; no definite D call. Germline V gene lookup returns CDR1 LNHDA and CDR2 SQIVND (reference sequence). This CDR3 is 15 amino acids long. The germline V and J ends were trimmed by 4 bases and 5 bases, with 14 bases remaining between them. CDR3 nucleotide sequence: TGTGCCAGTAGTAACCCCGTTTGGGGAACCGGGGAGCTGTTTTTT. It encodes CASSNPVWGTGELFF. Combining the CDR3 with reference TRBV19 and TRBJ2-2 gives the whole variable domain DGGITQSPKYLFRKEGQNVTLSCEQNLNHDAMYWYRQDPGQGLRLIYYSQIVNDFQKGDIAEGYSVSREKKESFPLTVTSAQKNPTAFYLCASSNPVWGTGELFFGEGSRLTVL.

This clonotype was detected ten times or more. The chain has TRBV7-3 and TRBJ2-3; 8 nucleotides agree with TRBD2. Trimming took 0 bases from V and 7 from J; bases not matched to a gene: 12. The CDR3 totals 17 residues. Germline loops: CDR1 SGHTA, CDR2 FQGTGA. The CDR3 DNA follows: TGTGCCAGCAGCTTAACCTGGGCGGGAGGACCCCCCCATACGCAGTATTTT. This codes for CASSLTWAGGPPHTQYF.

In this sample, this clonotype turned up a few times. The chain has TRBV5-4 and TRBJ2-1, with D maybe TRBD1 (6 bases). CDR1 and CDR2 from the germline V gene are SGHNT and YYREEE (reference sequence). V was pared by 2 bases and J by 3 bases, with 12 bases between. CDR3 size: 15 residues. CDR3 residues: CASSLGGHVYNEQFF. CDR3 coding DNA: TGTGCCAGCAGCTTAGGGGGACATGTCTACAATGAGCAGTTCTTC.

Comments on this clonotype: This could be a read error, since a much larger clone is one nucleotide away. The V call is TRBV12-3 or TRBV12-4, the J call TRBJ2-3; D perhaps matches TRBD2 (6 bases). The CDR3 runs to 14 residues. Written as DNA, the CDR3 is TGTGCCGGCAGGCCCCCGGGACTCACAGATACGCAGTATTTT. Its protein is CAGRPPGLTDTQYF.

This clonotype was seen many times. V usage is TRBV12-5 and J usage is TRBJ1-5; the match to TRBD1 covers 8 bases. Per the germline V gene, CDR1 is LGHNT and CDR2 is FRNRAP. The length of the CDR3 is 19 residues. V gave up 3 bases and J gave up 0 bases; unmatched junction bases: 13. The CDR3 region has the DNA TGTGCTAGTGGTTTTTTCCTCGGACAGGGAGGGTATAGCAATCAGCCCCAGCATTTT. Protein product: CASGFFLGQGGYSNQPQHF.

This clonotype appeared a few times. The CDR3 coding sequence is TGTGCCAGCAGGTCCCGGGACAGGGTGAACACTGAAGCTTTCTTT. It yields the protein CASRSRDRVNTEAFF. This sequence joins TRBV12-3 or TRBV12-4 and TRBJ1-1, with TRBD1 matching 9 bases. The ends lost 6 bases at V and 0 bases at J; junction bases unmatched: 5. This CDR3 comprises 15 residues.